This T cell receptor (beta chain) was captured by sequencing in a study of T cell repertoires in cytomegalovirus infection. For the study at large: TCR beta signatures that were public indicated CMV infection and matching HLA type. Notes on the study in general: In two of eight donors, the top clonotype was HLA-C-restricted CMV-specific. Of the TCR beta families, the public ones yielded a cumulative frequency that identified carriers of CMV plus the relevant HLA.

Germline CDR1 and CDR2: SGHAT and FQNNGV. CDR3 length: 16 residues. V lost 2 bases and J lost 2, with 12 bases in between. In the case of this clonotype: Its antigen remains unidentified.

Using its own MiXCR run on the reads, TCRdb lists one record per CDR3 protein. Of around 530,000 distinct CDR3 sequences detected, more than 15% appear once; the ten largest clones hold 20% to 30%. The sample comprised CD8+ T cells from PBMCs. The TCR comes from a human donor in good health (CMV status not recorded). Some clones in this sample may be carry-over from other donors' samples. J is TRBJ2-2 and V is TRBV11-2, with D uncertain. The CDR3 reads CASSLWRGVNTGELFF. CDR3 nucleotide sequence: TGTGCCAGCAGCTTATGGCGTGGGGTTAACACCGGGGAGCTGTTTTTT.